This T cell receptor beta chain appears in the sequencing data of a study of quantifying T cell responses using KT2 cells. As for the study in general: TCR alpha and beta constant-region primers primed reverse transcription of RNA. Points from the study as a whole: Very high KT2 spike-in numbers caused saturation in KT2 sequence detection.

Each cDNA got a UMI-containing oligo ligated at its 3' end. An equimolar mix of RC1.1 and RC1.2 primed the beta chain across TRBC1 and TRBC2. TCRdb called the UMI-ligation and nested PCR reads again in MiXCR, with one record for every CDR3 protein. The sample holds roughly 38,000 distinct CDR3 sequences, 17% seen once. Trimming took 3 bases from V and 4 from J, leaving 14 bases between them. Germline CDR1 and CDR2: MNHEY and SMNVEV (reference sequence). The CDR3 runs 15 residues. About this clonotype itself: Its antigen is unknown.

Known numbers of the T cell clone KT2 were added to PBMC. Different KT2-to-PBMC ratios were created with a constant PBMC count. The TCR originated in a human donor. The sample taken for sequencing was PBMCs spiked with cells of the T cell clone KT2. V usage is TRBV27 and J usage is TRBJ2-3; D is ambiguous. CDR3 coding DNA: TGTGCCAGCAGTTTTTGGGGAACCGGGTCAGATACGCAGTATTTT. This gives the protein CASSFWGTGSDTQYF.